The next 20 T cell receptor beta chains were all read from a single sample in a study of regulatory T cells in long-lasting Graves disease. Time point given: newly diagnosed GD, antithyroid drugs for less than 3 months. The authors made the TCR library using RNA they extracted from PBMCs. For TCR beta, libraries came from iRepertoire HTBI primers and Arm-PCR of CDR3 regions. TCRdb reanalysed the multiplex PCR reads using MiXCR and keeps one entry per CDR3 protein. In the table there are about 200,000 distinct CDR3 sequences, 15% to 20% of which are singletons. The material sequenced was peripheral blood mononuclear cells (PBMCs), taken at new diagnosis, from a patient treated with antithyroid drugs. Receptors were obtained from a female donor with Graves disease.

This clonotype showed up many times. The CDR3 loop is CSVGGANTEAFF. CDR3 in DNA: TGCAGCGTTGGGGGGGCCAACACTGAAGCTTTCTTT. The chain links TRBV29-1 to TRBJ1-1, with a weak D call TRBD1 (6 bases). The CDR3 covers 12 residues. V was trimmed by 4 bases and J by 2 bases, leaving 8 bases between them. The germline CDR1 and CDR2 sequences are SQVTM and ANQGSEA.

This clonotype has a count of ten or more. The chain combines TRBV3-1 with TRBJ2-3, with TRBD2 matching over 14 bases. V gave up 4 bases and J gave up 2 bases; unmatched junction bases: 5. CDR1 and CDR2 from the germline V gene are LGHDT and YNNKEL (reference sequence). The CDR3 totals 17 residues. The DNA for the CDR3 is TGTGCCAGCAGCCCAAGGACTAGCGGGAGGAACACAGATACGCAGTATTTT. Residues: CASSPRTSGRNTDTQYF.

This clonotype occurred many times. V usage is TRBV6-2 or TRBV6-3 and J usage is TRBJ1-2; 7 bases agree with TRBD1. CDR1 and CDR2 from the germline V gene are MNHEY and SVGEGT. The CDR3 spans 15 residues. The V segment lost 5 bases and the J segment 5 bases; nucleotides outside the gene matches: 11. CDR3 in amino acids: CASSDKWTGVYGYTF. In DNA, the CDR3 is TGTGCCAGCAGTGATAAATGGACAGGCGTATATGGCTACACCTTC.

This clonotype was recorded at least ten times. The J gene is TRBJ1-3, the V gene TRBV27; no clear D. Germline CDR1 is MNHEY and CDR2 is SMNVEV (reference sequence). The V end was cut by 3 bases, the J end by 4 bases, with 7 bases between. The CDR3 covers 13 residues. The CDR3 DNA is TGTGCCAGCAGTTTTCGTGAGGGAAACACCATATATTTT. Its translation: CASSFREGNTIYF.

This clonotype was seen ten or more times. The chain couples TRBV7-3 to TRBJ1-1; 9 bases are shared with TRBD1. The CDR3 runs to 12 residues. Germline V gene data show CDR1 as SGHTA and CDR2 as FQGTGA. The V gene end was trimmed by 3 bases and the J gene end by 11 bases; junction bases not matched to a gene: 4. The CDR3: CASSLGQGDAFF. The CDR3 nucleotides read TGTGCCAGCAGCTTGGGACAGGGTGATGCTTTCTTT.

This clonotype was recorded at least ten times. This chain links TRBV5-1 with TRBJ1-6; D might be TRBD1 (5 bases). Germline V gene lookup returns CDR1 SGHRS and CDR2 YFSETQ. The CDR3 runs 15 residues. Trimming removed 0 bases from V and 10 bases from J, with 14 bases in between. The CDR3 protein is CASSLEGLGRSPLHF. The CDR3 region has the DNA TGCGCCAGCAGCTTGGAGGGGTTAGGGCGCTCACCCCTCCACTTT.

This clonotype was recorded many times. At one end, the junction sequence differs from germline, possibly due to a read error. This chain joins TRBV28 and TRBJ1-1, with a possible D match to TRBD1 (6 bases). CDR1 and CDR2 from the germline V gene are MDHEN and SYDVKM. The CDR3 covers 12 residues. CDR3 loop: CAGSTGRTEAFF. The CDR3 nucleotides are TGTGCCGGCAGTACAGGGAGGACTGAAGCTTTCTTT.

Ten or more counts support this clonotype. This rearrangement joins TRBV20-1 to TRBJ1-1; 9 nucleotides align to TRBD1. V shed 2 bases and J 0 bases; nucleotides not matched to a gene: 10. The CDR3 covers 17 residues. Germline CDR1 is DFQATT and CDR2 is SNEGSKA (reference sequence). The CDR3 sequence is CSARPWTGEVVNTEAFF. CDR3 in DNA: TGCAGTGCTAGACCCTGGACAGGGGAGGTAGTGAACACTGAAGCTTTCTTT.

This clonotype was picked up many times. The rearrangement links TRBV10-2 to TRBJ1-4; 8 positions match TRBD1. V was pared by 6 bases and J by 7 bases, with 13 bases of the junction left unmatched. Germline V gives CDR1 WSHSY, CDR2 SAAADI. This CDR3 has 16 residues. The CDR3 loop is CASRDWTGNNGEKLFF. Here the CDR3 DNA reads TGCGCCAGCAGGGATTGGACAGGGAACAATGGTGAAAAACTGTTTTTT.

This clonotype was detected ten times or more. Relative to the germline gene, one junction end is altered; a read error may explain this. The chain is built from TRBV15 and TRBJ2-2; TRBD1 matches at 9 bases. Germline values: CDR1 LNHNV, CDR2 YYDKDF (reference sequence). CDR3 length: 17 amino acids. DNA of the CDR3: TGTGCCACCAGCAGAACCAACGGACAGGGGAACGCCGGGGAGCTGTTTTTT. It is translated as CATSRTNGQGNAGELFF.

This clonotype was picked up many times. The chain combines TRBV12-3 or TRBV12-4 with TRBJ1-2; no clear D. Trimming cost V 3 bases and J 5 bases, with 7 bases left between them. The CDR3 is 12 residues long. CDR3 residues: CASSFRHYGYTF. CDR3 sequence (DNA): TGTGCCAGCAGTTTCCGACATTATGGCTACACCTTC.

This clonotype was recorded at least ten times. This chain uses TRBV30 with TRBJ1-2; TRBD1 is a possible D gene (5 bases). Per the germline V gene, CDR1 is GTSNPN and CDR2 is SVGIG (reference sequence). V lost 3 bases and J lost 2, with 13 bases in between. This CDR3 has 14 amino acids. CDR3 coding DNA: TGTGCCTGGAGACGGGCGGGGGTCAACTATGGCTACACCTTC. Its translation: CAWRRAGVNYGYTF.

This clonotype was counted many times. The V gene is TRBV7-2, the J gene TRBJ1-2, with 10 bases fitting TRBD1. Germline V lookup: CDR1 SGHTA, CDR2 FQGNSA. V was pared by 2 bases and J by 3 bases, with 12 bases of the junction left unmatched. This CDR3 spans 18 amino acids. Here the CDR3 reads CASSLSSLDRGMDYGYTF. The CDR3 region has the DNA TGTGCCAGCAGCTTATCCTCTTTGGACAGGGGGATGGACTATGGCTACACCTTC.

About this clonotype: Being one base from a much bigger clone, this may be a read error. The rearrangement links TRBV29-1 to TRBJ1-2, with 8 bases lining up with TRBD1. The CDR3 runs 13 residues. Germline CDR1 reads SQVTM; CDR2 reads ANQGSEA. The CDR3, as DNA: TGCAGCGCTCTGACAGGGGTCGGTTATGGCTACGCCTTC. Encoded protein: CSALTGVGYGYAF.

The rearrangement uses TRBV7-2 and TRBJ2-1, with unresolved D. There are 13 residues in the CDR3. The V end was cut by 5 bases, the J end by 7 bases, with 12 bases between. Germline V lookup: CDR1 SGHTA, CDR2 FQGNSA. CDR3 in DNA: TGTGCCAGCAGCCCGGTTTACTTGAATGAGCAGTTCTTC. Translated, it gives CASSPVYLNEQFF.

V is TRBV7-9 and J is TRBJ2-7; 7 positions match TRBD2. The tail of the sequence fits TRBJ2-5 better, so the J call may be wrong. The V gene's germline CDR1 is SEHNR and CDR2 FQNEAQ (reference sequence). The CDR3 length is 16 residues. CDR3 loop: CASSSRTRGREETQYF. CDR3 in DNA: TGTGCCAGCAGCTCGAGGACTAGAGGTCGTGAGGAGACCCAGTACTTC.

The sample holds many counts of this clonotype. The chain has TRBV5-8 and TRBJ1-2; D remains unclear. The CDR3 extends over 14 amino acids. V was pared by 1 base and J by 4 bases, with 11 bases between. The V gene's germline CDR1 is SGHTS and CDR2 YDEGEE. In DNA, the CDR3 is TGTGCCAGCAGCTTGCATGCACCCTCCTATGGCTACACCTTC. Its protein is CASSLHAPSYGYTF.

This clonotype was seen repeatedly, ten times or more. The V call is TRBV6-1, the J call TRBJ2-7; perhaps TRBD1 as D (5 bases). CDR1 and CDR2 from the germline V gene are MNHNS and SASEGT. The V end was cut by 1 base, the J end by 0 bases, with 7 bases between. The CDR3 has 14 amino acids. The CDR3 spells CASSEVGRSYEQYF. The CDR3 DNA reads TGTGCCAGCAGTGAAGTGGGGCGCTCCTACGAGCAGTACTTC.

This clonotype has ten or more counts. The chain carries TRBV3-1 and TRBJ2-2; the match to TRBD2 covers 10 bases. CDR3 length: 14 amino acids. CDR1 is LGHDT, CDR2 YNNKEL, per germline (reference sequence). J lost 8 bases, V lost 4 bases, and 4 bases had no gene match. CDR3 sequence (DNA): TGTGCCAGCAGCCGGGGGACTAGCGAAGGGGAGCTGTTTTTT. Its protein is CASSRGTSEGELFF.

This clonotype was seen repeatedly, ten times or more. The rearrangement links TRBV20-1 to TRBJ2-1; D call uncertain. This CDR3 has 12 residues. V lost 6 bases to trimming and J lost 4 bases, with 10 bases between them. Germline V gene data show CDR1 as DFQATT and CDR2 as SNEGSKA (reference sequence). The CDR3 is CSATVSYNEQFF. CDR3 nucleotides: TGCAGTGCCACGGTCAGTTACAATGAGCAGTTCTTC.